The 11 T cell receptor beta chains listed next were all sequenced from one sample in a study of cytomegalovirus exposure and HLA in healthy donors. Assay: immunoSEQ multiplex PCR; the TCRdb copy retains only in-frame clones and omits some. This sample has under 150,000 clones, with 85% to 90% found just once. The sequenced sample consisted of PBMCs. Receptors originate from a man aged 18 to 29 in good health and CMV-seronegative.

The chain links TRBV5-1 to TRBJ2-2, with 8 bases identical to TRBD1. CDR1 is SGHRS, CDR2 YFSETQ, per germline. The CDR3 length is 17 residues. The junction had 12 bases not matched to a gene; V was cut back by 2 bases and J by 6 bases. The CDR3 nucleotides read TGCGCCAGCAGCTTAAAACAGGGACAGGTTGGCCCCGGGGAGCTGTTTTTT. Amino acid sequence: CASSLKQGQVGPGELFF.

The V and J genes are TRBV18 and TRBJ1-4, with D perhaps matching TRBD1 (6 bases). Germline loops: CDR1 KGHSH, CDR2 LQKENI. The CDR3 sequence is 15 residues long. Trimming removed 3 bases at V and 5 bases at J, with 13 bases between. The CDR3 protein is CASSPSGAVNEKLFF. CDR3 DNA: TGTGCCAGCTCACCTTCAGGGGCCGTGAATGAAAAACTGTTTTTT.

In nucleotides, the CDR3 is TGTGCCAGCTCACCACGACTCGAGCAGTACTTC. Translation: CASSPRLEQYF. V is TRBV18 and J is TRBJ2-7; D is uncertain. CDR3 size: 11 residues. Trimming cost V 1 base and J 6 bases, with 4 bases left between them. Germline assignment: CDR1 KGHSH and CDR2 LQKENI.

The J gene is TRBJ1-4, the V gene TRBV29-1; 7 nucleotides line up with TRBD1. This CDR3 has 14 amino acids. J lost 2 bases, V lost 7 bases, and 7 bases had no gene match. The germline V gene encodes CDR1 SQVTM and CDR2 ANQGSEA. CDR3 DNA: TGCAGCGCGTACAGGGGTGACACTAATGAAAAACTGTTTTTT. Translation: CSAYRGDTNEKLFF.

The chain links TRBV11-2 to TRBJ2-2; TRBD2 matches at 8 bases. Trimming cost V 4 bases and J 7 bases; bases outside gene matches: 14. There are 17 residues in the CDR3. CDR1 and CDR2 from the germline V gene are SGHAT and FQNNGV. CDR3 protein: CASSSSVGLANNGELFF. The CDR3 DNA reads as TGTGCCAGCAGCTCTTCTGTTGGACTAGCTAATAACGGGGAGCTGTTTTTT.

The V call is TRBV7-2, the J call TRBJ1-1; possible D gene TRBD1, 5 bases. The germline V gene encodes CDR1 SGHTA and CDR2 FQGNSA. V lost 5 bases and J 4 bases, leaving 14 bases between the germline ends. There are 14 residues in the CDR3. The CDR3 DNA follows: TGTGCCAGCAGCCTGCCTCGGGGGGGCACTGAAGCTTTCTTT. Translating gives CASSLPRGGTEAFF. Full variable domain (missing parts from reference TRBV7-2 and TRBJ1-1): GAGVSQSPSNKVTEKGKDVELRCDPISGHTALYWYRQSLGQGLEFLIYFQGNSAPDKSGLPSDRFSAERTGGSVSTLTIQRTQQEDSAVYLCASSLPRGGTEAFFGQGTRLTVV.

The chain uses TRBV14 and TRBJ2-7; D not certain. The CDR3 has 13 residues. V lost 3 bases to trimming and J lost 8 bases, with 14 bases between them. Germline V gene lookup returns CDR1 SGHDN and CDR2 FVKESK. CDR3 in amino acids: CASSQSLDTKQYF. CDR3 DNA sequence: TGTGCCAGCAGCCAGTCTCTAGATACGAAGCAGTACTTC.

A single count supports this clone. The chain links TRBV27 to TRBJ2-1, with no clear D. Germline CDR1 and CDR2: MNHEY and SMNVEV (reference sequence). The CDR3 loop spans 13 amino acids. V shed 3 bases and J shed 8 bases, with 11 bases lying between them. CDR3 sequence (DNA): TGTGCCAGCAGTTTCCGAGAGAACGATGAGCAGTTCTTC. Translating it yields CASSFRENDEQFF.

Here the CDR3 DNA reads TGTGCCAGTAGAAGCAGGGGGGCTTTCACTGAAGCTTTCTTT. Protein sequence: CASRSRGAFTEAFF. The chain has TRBV19 and TRBJ1-1; 7 positions agree with TRBD1. The CDR3 spans 14 residues. V gave up 6 bases and J gave up 4 bases; unmatched junction bases: 8. Germline V gives CDR1 LNHDA, CDR2 SQIVND (reference sequence). The full variable domain, in which reference TRBV19 and TRBJ1-1 provide the parts outside the CDR3, is DGGITQSPKYLFRKEGQNVTLSCEQNLNHDAMYWYRQDPGQGLRLIYYSQIVNDFQKGDIAEGYSVSREKKESFPLTVTSAQKNPTAFYLCASRSRGAFTEAFFGQGTRLTVV.

The chain employs TRBV15 and TRBJ2-1; D perhaps matches TRBD2 (7 bases). The CDR3 covers 16 residues. From germline, CDR1 is LNHNV and CDR2 YYDKDF (reference sequence). Trimming shortened V by 0 bases and J by 2 bases, and 11 bases separated the two germline ends. The CDR3 DNA reads TGTGCCACCAGCAGAGATAGGGGGGGAACCTACAATGAGCAGTTCTTC. Amino acid sequence: CATSRDRGGTYNEQFF.

The table lists this clone with a count of one. The J gene is TRBJ2-1, the V gene TRBV19; the match to TRBD1 covers 10 bases. The germline V gene encodes CDR1 LNHDA and CDR2 SQIVND (reference sequence). CDR3 length: 20 residues. With V trimmed by 2 bases and J by 2 bases, 15 bases remained unmatched. The CDR3 protein is CASSINRDRGLSGTYNEQFF. DNA of the CDR3: TGTGCCAGTAGTATAAACCGGGACAGGGGTCTTAGCGGGACCTACAATGAGCAGTTCTTC.